The 27 T cell receptor beta chains below all came from one sample that was sequenced in a study of blood T cells in healthy people across ages. Through a sample-barcoded 5' primer and a J-beta primer mix, a second PCR was run for roughly 6 to 11 cycles. One entry per CDR3 protein results from TCRdb running MiXCR on the 5' RACE reads. The sample shows 550,000 to 700,000 distinct CDR3 sequences, 27% of them seen only once. Sequencing was performed on blood. All receptors derive from a woman between 70 and 85 years old in good health.

J is TRBJ1-1 and V is TRBV7-2; no clear D gene. The length of the CDR3 is 15 residues. The germline V and J ends were trimmed by 2 bases and 1 base, with 11 bases remaining between them. Germline V CDR1 and CDR2: SGHTA, FQGNSA. The CDR3 protein is CASSLTPTANTEAFF. The CDR3 coding sequence is TGTGCCAGCAGCTTAACGCCGACGGCGAACACTGAAGCTTTCTTT.

There are a few counts of this clonotype. The V gene is TRBV20-1, the J gene TRBJ2-5, with D perhaps TRBD2 (6 bases). Per germline, CDR1 DFQATT and CDR2 SNEGSKA (reference sequence). The V end lost 0 bases, the J end lost 1 base, and 15 bases lay between the germline ends. CDR3 length: 16 amino acids. CDR3 loop: CSARDLRRGAQETQYF. The CDR3 nucleotides are TGCAGTGCTAGAGATTTAAGGCGGGGAGCCCAAGAGACCCAGTACTTC.

The V gene is TRBV6-6, the J gene TRBJ2-3; D is unclear. The length of the CDR3 is 12 residues. V was pared by 8 bases and J by 1 base, with 7 bases between. CDR1 MNHNY and CDR2 SVGAGI come from the germline V gene (reference sequence). CDR3 region: CASGRRTDTQYF. In nucleotides, the CDR3 is TGTGCCAGCGGACGCCGCACAGATACGCAGTATTTT.

The rearrangement links TRBV27 to TRBJ1-6; the match to TRBD1 covers 7 bases. The J segment lost 9 bases and the V segment lost 3 bases, leaving 2 bases of the junction unmatched. The CDR3 loop spans 13 amino acids. Germline assignment: CDR1 MNHEY and CDR2 SMNVEV (reference sequence). Here the CDR3 reads CASSFRDSSPLHF. The CDR3 nucleotides read TGTGCCAGCAGTTTCCGGGACAGTTCACCCCTCCACTTT.

A few counts support this clonotype. CDR3: CASSPAASSYNEQFF. The CDR3 nucleotides are TGTGCCAGCAGCCCCGCCGCCAGCTCCTACAATGAGCAGTTCTTC. J is TRBJ2-1 and V is TRBV7-3; D gene uncertain. Trimming stripped 5 bases from V and 0 bases from J, with 11 bases between. The germline V gene has CDR1 SGHTA and CDR2 FQGTGA. The CDR3 is made up of 15 amino acids.

With regard to this clonotype: An end of the junction differs from the germline gene, which may be a read error. V and J are TRBV2 and TRBJ2-1; D unclear. Germline CDR1 SNHLY, CDR2 FYNNEI. The CDR3 has 12 amino acids. CDR3 protein: CVSKPLDIEQFF. The CDR3 coding sequence is TGTGTCAGCAAGCCGCTAGATATCGAGCAGTTCTTC.

This clonotype turned up a few times. V gene TRBV5-1 combines with J gene TRBJ1-1; D not resolved. Between the trimmed V and J ends, which lost 4 bases and 1 base, there was a span of 8 bases. CDR3 size: 13 residues. Germline-derived CDR1 and CDR2 are SGHRS and YFSETQ. Here the CDR3 DNA reads TGCGCCAGCAGCCCTAATTGGAACACTGAAGCTTTCTTT. Protein product: CASSPNWNTEAFF.

The V call is TRBV7-9, the J call TRBJ2-7, with D possibly matching TRBD1 (6 bases). Germline CDR1 and CDR2: SEHNR and FQNEAQ (reference sequence). V dropped 3 bases and J dropped 0 bases, with 12 bases sitting between them. This CDR3 contains 15 residues. CDR3 DNA: TGTGCCAGCAGCTTTCAGGGGCCGTTCTCCTACGAGCAGTACTTC. This codes for CASSFQGPFSYEQYF.

Only one count was recorded for this clonotype. The chain uses TRBV6-1 and TRBJ1-6; perhaps TRBD1 as D (5 bases). Trimming left V 8 bases short and J 9 bases short, with 14 bases between. This CDR3 spans 13 amino acids. Germline V gives CDR1 MNHNS, CDR2 SASEGT. The DNA for the CDR3 is TGTGCCAGCGGGGGAACTAAAGGTTCACCCCTCCACTTT. Translated, it gives CASGGTKGSPLHF.

The rearrangement uses TRBV10-3 and TRBJ2-5; D is unresolved. The V gene's germline CDR1 is ENHRY and CDR2 SYGVKD. This CDR3 comprises 15 residues. V was trimmed by 3 bases and J by 2 bases, leaving 13 bases between them. CDR3 sequence (DNA): TGTGCCATCAGTGATTCGTCAGTTTTACAAGAGACCCAGTACTTC. Translation: CAISDSSVLQETQYF.

The chain recombines TRBV11-3 with TRBJ2-3; D unresolved. Germline CDR1 and CDR2: SGHNT and YENEEA. CDR3 length equals 18 residues. Trimming took 4 bases from V and 0 from J, leaving 20 bases between them. CDR3 sequence: CASSSEESAVTSTDTQYF. The CDR3 DNA follows: TGTGCCAGCAGCTCCGAGGAAAGCGCGGTAACTAGCACAGATACGCAGTATTTT. Combining the CDR3 with reference TRBV11-3 and TRBJ2-3 gives the whole variable domain EAGVVQSPRYKIIEKKQPVAFWCNPISGHNTLYWYLQNLGQGPELLIRYENEEAVDDSQLPKDRFSAERLKGVDSTLKIQPAELGDSAVYLCASSSEESAVTSTDTQYFGPGTRLTVL.

J is TRBJ2-7 and V is TRBV5-1; TRBD2 agrees at 7 bases. Germline trimming cut 4 bases from V and 4 bases from J; bases unmatched to any gene: 8. The CDR3 is made up of 14 amino acids. The germline V gene has CDR1 SGHRS and CDR2 YFSETQ. The CDR3: CASSVGSGGYEQYF. Here the CDR3 DNA reads TGCGCCAGCAGCGTGGGATCGGGGGGATACGAGCAGTACTTC.

This clonotype was observed a few times. The J gene is TRBJ2-5, the V gene TRBV5-1; the match to TRBD1 covers 9 bases. Matching the DNA end better, TRBJ2-7 makes the J call doubtful. Germline CDR1 SGHRS, CDR2 YFSETQ. The CDR3 is 14 amino acids. In nucleotides, the CDR3 is TGCGCCAGCAGCCCCGGACAGGGGCTCTACGAGCAGTACTTC. Its protein product is CASSPGQGLYEQYF.

This sequence joins TRBV5-1 and TRBJ1-5; 8 bases align to TRBD1. Trimming at V came to 4 bases and at J to 7 bases, leaving 10 bases not matched to a gene. Germline V CDR1 and CDR2: SGHRS, YFSETQ. The CDR3 loop spans 15 amino acids. The CDR3 DNA reads TGCGCCAGCAGCACAACAGGGGGGGTTGGCCAGCCCCAGCATTTT. It translates to CASSTTGGVGQPQHF.

The chain carries TRBV6-4 and TRBJ1-6, with a tentative D call TRBD1 (5 bases). The CDR3 contains 15 residues. Deletions cut 3 bases from V and 6 bases from J, with 12 bases between. The germline CDR1 and CDR2 sequences are MRHNA and SNTAGT. Here the CDR3 DNA reads TGTGCCAGCAGTGATGTGGCAGGGAGTAATTCACCCCTCCACTTT. Amino acids: CASSDVAGSNSPLHF.

This clonotype was counted only a few times. This chain joins TRBV12-3 or TRBV12-4 and TRBJ2-1, with D possibly being TRBD2 (5 bases). This CDR3 spans 13 amino acids. V was trimmed by 8 bases and J by 3 bases, leaving 11 bases between them. The CDR3, as DNA: TGTGCCAGCCGGGATCATAACTACAATGAGCAGTTCTTC. As protein: CASRDHNYNEQFF.

This clonotype was counted only a few times. The chain carries TRBV20-1 and TRBJ2-2; D possibly corresponds to TRBD1 (6 bases). The CDR3 contains 13 residues. V lost 0 bases, J lost 6 bases, and 8 bases lay in between. CDR1 and CDR2 (germline): DFQATT, SNEGSKA (reference sequence). CDR3 protein: CSARDRGAGELFF. DNA of the CDR3: TGCAGTGCTAGAGACAGGGGCGCCGGGGAGCTGTTTTTT.

This clonotype was picked up a small number of times. This chain connects TRBV4-2 to TRBJ2-3, with D tentatively TRBD2 (5 bases). CDR1 and CDR2 (germline): LGHNA, YNFKEQ. This CDR3 is built from 13 residues. The V end lost 9 bases, the J end lost 6 bases, and 16 bases lay between the germline ends. Here the CDR3 reads CASRAFEGDTQYF. The CDR3 DNA follows: TGTGCCAGTCGGGCCTTCGAGGGTGATACGCAGTATTTT.

The genes are TRBV7-8 and TRBJ1-4; D is ambiguous. V dropped 10 bases and J dropped 0 bases, with 9 bases sitting between them. CDR3 length: 13 amino acids. The germline V gene encodes CDR1 SGHVS and CDR2 FQNEAQ. CDR3 sequence (DNA): TGTGCCACCGGCAGTGCAACTAATGAAAAACTGTTTTTT. As protein: CATGSATNEKLFF.

V and J are TRBV19 and TRBJ1-2; D gene ambiguous. The V and J ends lost 4 bases and 7 bases respectively, with 13 bases between them. The V gene's germline CDR1 is LNHDA and CDR2 SQIVND (reference sequence). The CDR3 contains 13 residues. CDR3 nucleotides: TGTGCCAGTAGTAGACCCCGATTAGGTGGCTACACCTTC. It encodes CASSRPRLGGYTF.

This clonotype was seen more than once but under ten times. The chain uses TRBV5-1 and TRBJ2-5; D may be TRBD1 (7 bases). The J call may be incorrect, as the DNA end agrees better with TRBJ2-7. Germline V gene lookup returns CDR1 SGHRS and CDR2 YFSETQ. The CDR3 totals 14 residues. CDR3 region: CASSSSQGGHEQYF. CDR3 bases: TGCGCCAGCAGCTCGTCTCAGGGGGGCCACGAGCAGTACTTC.

This clonotype was seen more than once but under ten times. One junction end disagrees with the germline gene, perhaps due to a read error. The V gene is TRBV5-6, the J gene TRBJ2-4; 7 bases are shared with TRBD1. CDR3 length: 14 residues. Per the germline V gene, CDR1 is SGHDT and CDR2 is YYEEEE. The CDR3 DNA is TGTGCCGGCAGCTTCCGACAGGGAAAAAACATTCAGTACTTC. As protein: CAGSFRQGKNIQYF.

The chain couples TRBV12-3 or TRBV12-4 to TRBJ1-5, with 10 bases identical to TRBD1. Unmatched junction bases numbered 14, after V lost 7 bases and J lost 11 bases. This CDR3 contains 15 residues. The CDR3 spells CASTLGTGAPRAQHF. CDR3 in DNA: TGTGCCAGCACCTTGGGGACAGGGGCCCCCAGGGCCCAGCATTTT.

This clonotype was seen only a few times. V is TRBV15 and J is TRBJ1-2; 9 positions match TRBD1. The J segment lost 4 bases and the V segment lost 0 bases, leaving 3 bases of the junction unmatched. CDR3 length equals 15 residues. CDR1 is LNHNV, CDR2 YYDKDF, per germline (reference sequence). CDR3 protein: CATSRDPTGGYGYTF. CDR3 sequence (DNA): TGTGCCACCAGCAGAGATCCGACAGGGGGCTATGGCTACACCTTC.

The chain couples TRBV5-1 to TRBJ2-5; TRBD2 aligns across 8 bases. The V gene's germline CDR1 is SGHRS and CDR2 YFSETQ. The CDR3 has 16 amino acids. J was trimmed by 1 base and V by 0 bases; bases with no gene match: 5. DNA for the CDR3: TGCGCCAGCAGCTTGGGAGGTAGCGGGGCCCAAGAGACCCAGTACTTC. Encoded protein: CASSLGGSGAQETQYF.

The chain joins TRBV20-1 to TRBJ2-1, with D maybe TRBD2 (6 bases). Germline lookup yields CDR1 DFQATT and CDR2 SNEGSKA (reference sequence). This CDR3 spans 16 amino acids. Trimming cost V 1 base and J 4 bases, with 17 bases left between them. This chain's CDR3 is CSARGDSAHGYNEQFF. The CDR3 DNA sequence: TGCAGTGCTAGAGGGGACTCCGCCCATGGATACAATGAGCAGTTCTTC.

The CDR3 nucleotides are TGTGCCAGCAGCTTTTGGGGGGCGGGTCAGCCCCAGCATTTT. This gives the protein CASSFWGAGQPQHF. The rearrangement links TRBV5-5 to TRBJ1-5, with a possible D match to TRBD1 (6 bases). The CDR3 spans 14 residues. Germline V CDR1 and CDR2: SGHKS, YYEKEE (reference sequence). Trimming pared 2 bases from V and 6 bases from J, leaving 12 bases between.